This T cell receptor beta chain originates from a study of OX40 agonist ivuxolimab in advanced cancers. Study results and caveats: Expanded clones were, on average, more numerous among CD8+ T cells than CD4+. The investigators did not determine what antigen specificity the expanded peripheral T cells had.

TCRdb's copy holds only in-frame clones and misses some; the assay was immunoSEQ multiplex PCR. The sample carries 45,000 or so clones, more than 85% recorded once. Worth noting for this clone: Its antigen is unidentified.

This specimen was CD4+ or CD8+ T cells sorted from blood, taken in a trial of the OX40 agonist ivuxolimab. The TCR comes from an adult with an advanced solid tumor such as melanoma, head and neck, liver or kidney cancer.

The chain's CDR3 is CAWSDGQYYEQYF. As DNA, the CDR3 is TGTGCCTGGAGTGATGGACAATACTACGAGCAGTACTTC. This chain joins TRBV30 and TRBJ2-7; possible D gene TRBD1, 5 bases. CDR1 GTSNPN and CDR2 SVGIG come from the germline V gene (reference sequence). V lost 1 base, J lost 3 bases, and 10 bases lay in between. This CDR3 region has 13 residues.